This T cell receptor beta chain was retrieved from a study of T cell responses to AZD1222 COVID-19 vaccine. Overall study context: Doses given second, at about 4 or about 12 weeks, were pooled.

TCRdb's table, derived via immunoSEQ multiplex PCR, lists solely in-frame clones and lacks some. The top ten clones hold 0.85% to 1.3% of a sample with 100,000 to 150,000 clones, 92% of them seen once. In the case of this clone: Its specificity is not known.

V was cut by 6 bases and J by 0 bases, with 6 bases left in between. CDR3 length: 12 residues. From germline, CDR1 is SGHDN and CDR2 FVKESK. Study observations and caveats: Clonal diversity may have been underestimated in mostly white British donors.

The sequence was collected from an adult in good health. The chain has TRBV14 and TRBJ2-7; D gene uncertain. The input for sequencing was peripheral blood, taken on day 0 of AZD1222 vaccination. CDR3 sequence reads: CASRGSSYEQYF. In DNA, the CDR3 is TGTGCCAGCAGGGGTTCCTCCTACGAGCAGTACTTC.